The clone carrying this T cell receptor beta chain came up once. As yet, its antigen is unknown. Stated treatment: 15 to 20 received Ad26.COV2.S at low or high dose, single or two shots; a few received placebo; per-sample allocation not given. Sampling happened 63 days after the first vaccine or placebo injection. These data come from a study of Ad26.COV2.S vaccination and SARS-CoV-2 variants. Study at large: Administration of Ad26.COV2.S was intramuscular, either once or twice 56 days apart.

CDR3 length equals 15 residues. V lost 0 bases, J lost 9 bases, and 7 bases stayed unmatched. The germline V gene encodes CDR1 SGDLS and CDR2 YYNGEE. Overall study results and limits: Comparable non-spike TCR breadth was observed in vaccine and placebo recipients. Analyses that measured TCR breadth and depth may have underestimated total T cell responses. Compared with placebo recipients, vaccine recipients had higher spike-specific TCR breadth.

Libraries were prepared by immunoSEQ multiplex PCR; TCRdb keeps only in-frame clonotypes and omits some of them. The table includes around 350,000 clones, 80% to 90% detected once. The sample in question was peripheral blood, obtained in a trial of Ad26.COV2.S vaccine versus placebo. This sequence joins TRBV9 and TRBJ1-5, with 9 bases lining up with TRBD1. This clonotype was sampled from a person aged 18 to 59 who received the Ad26.COV2.S COVID-19 vaccine or a placebo. CDR3 DNA sequence: TGTGCCAGCAGCGTAGGGTGGACAGGGGCATCGCCCCAGCATTTT. It yields the protein CASSVGWTGASPQHF.